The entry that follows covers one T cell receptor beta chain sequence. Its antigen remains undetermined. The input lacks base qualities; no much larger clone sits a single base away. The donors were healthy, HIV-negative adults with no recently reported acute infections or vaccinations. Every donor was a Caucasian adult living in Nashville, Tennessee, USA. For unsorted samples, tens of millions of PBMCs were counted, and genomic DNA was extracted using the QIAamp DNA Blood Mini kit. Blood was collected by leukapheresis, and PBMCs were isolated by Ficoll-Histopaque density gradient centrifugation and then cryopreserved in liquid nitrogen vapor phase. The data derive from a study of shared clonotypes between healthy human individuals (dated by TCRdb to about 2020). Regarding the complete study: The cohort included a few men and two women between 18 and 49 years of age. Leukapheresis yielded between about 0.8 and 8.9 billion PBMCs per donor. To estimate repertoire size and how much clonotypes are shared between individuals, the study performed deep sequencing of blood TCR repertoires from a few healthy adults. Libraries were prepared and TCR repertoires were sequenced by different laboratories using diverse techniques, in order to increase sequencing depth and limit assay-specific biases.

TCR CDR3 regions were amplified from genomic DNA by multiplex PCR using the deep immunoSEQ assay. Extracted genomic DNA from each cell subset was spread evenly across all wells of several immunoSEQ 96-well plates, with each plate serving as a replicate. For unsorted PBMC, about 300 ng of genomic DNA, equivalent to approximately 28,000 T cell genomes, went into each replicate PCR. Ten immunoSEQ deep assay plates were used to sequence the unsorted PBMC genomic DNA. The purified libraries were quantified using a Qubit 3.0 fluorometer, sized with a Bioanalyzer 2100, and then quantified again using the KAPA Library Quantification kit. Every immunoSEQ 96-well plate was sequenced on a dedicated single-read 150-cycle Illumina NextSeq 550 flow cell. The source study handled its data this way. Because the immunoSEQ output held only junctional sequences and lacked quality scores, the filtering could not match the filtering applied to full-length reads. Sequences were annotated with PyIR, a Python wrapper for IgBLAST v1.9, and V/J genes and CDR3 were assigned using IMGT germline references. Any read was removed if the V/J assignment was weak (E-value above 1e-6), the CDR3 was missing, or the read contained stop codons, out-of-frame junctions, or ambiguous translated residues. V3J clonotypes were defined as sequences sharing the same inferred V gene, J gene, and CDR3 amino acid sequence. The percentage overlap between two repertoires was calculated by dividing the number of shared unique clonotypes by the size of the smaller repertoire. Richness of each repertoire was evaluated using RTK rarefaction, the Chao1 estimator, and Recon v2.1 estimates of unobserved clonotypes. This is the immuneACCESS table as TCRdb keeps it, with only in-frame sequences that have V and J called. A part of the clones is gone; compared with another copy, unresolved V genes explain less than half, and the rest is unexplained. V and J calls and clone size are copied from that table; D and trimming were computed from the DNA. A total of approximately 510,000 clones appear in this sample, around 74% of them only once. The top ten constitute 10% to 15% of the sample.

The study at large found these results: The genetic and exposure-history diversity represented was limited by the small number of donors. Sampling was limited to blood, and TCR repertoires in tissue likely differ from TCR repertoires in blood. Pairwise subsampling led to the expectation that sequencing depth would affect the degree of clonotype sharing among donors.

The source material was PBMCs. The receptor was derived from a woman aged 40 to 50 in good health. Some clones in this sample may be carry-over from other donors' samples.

The DNA reads TGTGCCAGCAGTGCGGGTGCGGGAAACACCATATATTTT. It translates as CASSAGAGNTIYF. The chain uses TRBV2 and TRBJ1-3; confidence is insufficient to name the D gene. Between the V and J ends, shortened by 4 bases and 4 bases respectively, the junction contains 8 bases. The CDR3 contains 13 residues, cysteine and phenylalanine counted. CDR3 DNA only is kept here, 39 bases in frame from base 1. CDR1 and CDR2, looked up from the germline V gene, are SNHLY and FYNNEI.